This TCR beta chain was identified during a study of response to subunit inactivated influenza vaccine. Overall study findings and caveats: Few additional T cells are recruited per seasonal influenza vaccination, authors suggested.

Germline V gene data show CDR1 as SGHRS and CDR2 as YFSETQ. V lost 0 bases to trimming and J lost 6 bases, with 16 bases between them. The CDR3 contains 15 residues. This clonotype was observed a handful of times. Its antigen is still unknown. TCRdb recomputed calls from the RT-PCR reads with MiXCR, one row per CDR3 protein. The sample includes roughly 650,000 distinct CDR3 sequences, approximately 15% of them seen just once. This receptor was identified in a man aged 45 to 65 who received an inactivated influenza vaccine. The chain is built from TRBV5-1 and TRBJ2-7; TRBD1 or TRBD2 may be the D gene (5 bases each). The material sequenced was PBMCs from blood, taken approximately 15 days before vaccination. CDR3 sequence: CASSLAHAGSREQYF. CDR3 sequence (DNA): TGCGCCAGCAGCTTGGCCCACGCAGGGAGTCGCGAGCAGTACTTC.